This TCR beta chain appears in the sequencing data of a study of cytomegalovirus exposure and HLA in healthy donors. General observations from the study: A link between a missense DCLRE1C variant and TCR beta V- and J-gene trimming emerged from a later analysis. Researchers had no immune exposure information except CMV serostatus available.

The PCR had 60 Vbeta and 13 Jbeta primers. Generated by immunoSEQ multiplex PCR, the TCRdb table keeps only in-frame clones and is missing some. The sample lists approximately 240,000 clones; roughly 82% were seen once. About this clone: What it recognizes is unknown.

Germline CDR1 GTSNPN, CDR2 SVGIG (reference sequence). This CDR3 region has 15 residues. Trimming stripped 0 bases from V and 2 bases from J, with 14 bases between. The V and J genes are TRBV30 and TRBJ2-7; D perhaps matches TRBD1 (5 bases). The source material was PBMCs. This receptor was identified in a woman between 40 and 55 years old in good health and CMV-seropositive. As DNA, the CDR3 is TGTGCCTGGAGTGTACTGGGCAGGGATGCCTACGAGCAGTACTTC. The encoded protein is CAWSVLGRDAYEQYF.